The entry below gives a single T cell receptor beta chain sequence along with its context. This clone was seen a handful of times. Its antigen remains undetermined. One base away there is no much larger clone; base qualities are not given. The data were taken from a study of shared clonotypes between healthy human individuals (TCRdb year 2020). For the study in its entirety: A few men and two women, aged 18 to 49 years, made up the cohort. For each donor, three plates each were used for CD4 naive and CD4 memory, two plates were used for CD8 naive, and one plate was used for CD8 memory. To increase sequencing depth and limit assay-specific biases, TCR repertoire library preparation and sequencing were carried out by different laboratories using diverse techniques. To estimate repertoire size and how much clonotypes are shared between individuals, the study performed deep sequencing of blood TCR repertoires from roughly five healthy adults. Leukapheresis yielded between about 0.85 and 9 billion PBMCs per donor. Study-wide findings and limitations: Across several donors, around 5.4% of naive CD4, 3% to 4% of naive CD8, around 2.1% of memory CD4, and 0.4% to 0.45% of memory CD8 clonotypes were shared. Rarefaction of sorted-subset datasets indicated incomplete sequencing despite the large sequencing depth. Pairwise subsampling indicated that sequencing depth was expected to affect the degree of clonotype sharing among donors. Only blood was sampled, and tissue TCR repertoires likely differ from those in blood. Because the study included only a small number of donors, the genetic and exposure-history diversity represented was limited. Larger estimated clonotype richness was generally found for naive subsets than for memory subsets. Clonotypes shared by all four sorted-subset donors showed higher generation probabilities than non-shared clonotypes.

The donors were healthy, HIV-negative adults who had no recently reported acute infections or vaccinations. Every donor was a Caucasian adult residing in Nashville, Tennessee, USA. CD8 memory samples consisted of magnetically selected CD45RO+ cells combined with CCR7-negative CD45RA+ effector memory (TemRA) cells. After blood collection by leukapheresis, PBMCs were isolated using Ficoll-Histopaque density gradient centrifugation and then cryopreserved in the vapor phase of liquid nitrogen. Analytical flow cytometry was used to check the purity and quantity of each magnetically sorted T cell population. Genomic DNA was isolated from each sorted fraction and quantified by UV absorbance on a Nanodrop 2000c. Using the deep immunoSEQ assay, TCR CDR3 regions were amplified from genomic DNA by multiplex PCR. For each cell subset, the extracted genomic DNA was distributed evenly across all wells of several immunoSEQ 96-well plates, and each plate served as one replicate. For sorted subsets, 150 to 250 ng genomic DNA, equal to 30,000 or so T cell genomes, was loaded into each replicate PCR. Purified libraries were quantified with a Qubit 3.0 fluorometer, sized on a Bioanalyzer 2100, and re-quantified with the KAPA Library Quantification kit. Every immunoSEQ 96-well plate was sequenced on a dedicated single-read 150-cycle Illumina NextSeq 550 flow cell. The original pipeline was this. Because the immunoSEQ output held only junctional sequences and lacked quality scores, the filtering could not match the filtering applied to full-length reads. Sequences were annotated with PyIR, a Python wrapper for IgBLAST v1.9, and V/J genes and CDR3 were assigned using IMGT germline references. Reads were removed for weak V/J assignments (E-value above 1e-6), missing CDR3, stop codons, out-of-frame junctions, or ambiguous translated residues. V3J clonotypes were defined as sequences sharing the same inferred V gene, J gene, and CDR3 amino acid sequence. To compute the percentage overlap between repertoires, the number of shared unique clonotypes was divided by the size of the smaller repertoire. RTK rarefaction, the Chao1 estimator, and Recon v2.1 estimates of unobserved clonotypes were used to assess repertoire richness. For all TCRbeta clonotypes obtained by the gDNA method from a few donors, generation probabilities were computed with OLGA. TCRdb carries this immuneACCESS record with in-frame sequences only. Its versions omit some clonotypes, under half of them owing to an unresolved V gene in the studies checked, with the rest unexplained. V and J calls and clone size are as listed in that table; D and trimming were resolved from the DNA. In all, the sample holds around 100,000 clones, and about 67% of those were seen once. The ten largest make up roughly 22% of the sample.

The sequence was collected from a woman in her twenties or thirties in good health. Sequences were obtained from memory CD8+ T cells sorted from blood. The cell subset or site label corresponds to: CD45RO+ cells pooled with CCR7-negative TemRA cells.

The bases read TGCAGCGTTGAATTGGTCACAGGCGGCGAGCAGTACTTC. Translated, it reads CSVELVTGGEQYF. The rearrangement combines TRBV29-1 with TRBJ2-7, and perhaps TRBD1 as D gene, on 5 matching bases. From the cysteine up to the phenylalanine, the CDR3 has a length of 13 residues. Left in the record is the CDR3 DNA by itself, 39 bases read in frame from the first base. CDR1 is given as SQVTM and CDR2 as ANQGSEA, both from the germline V gene. Between the V and J ends, shortened by 2 bases and 6 bases respectively, the junction contains 14 bases.